These 18 T cell receptor beta chains came from one sample sequenced in a study of blood T cell repertoires in COVID-19. TCRdb's table, derived via immunoSEQ multiplex PCR, lists solely in-frame clones and lacks some. The sample carries around 110,000 clones, roughly 90% recorded once. The sample taken for sequencing was peripheral blood. These receptors all come from a man in his forties or fifties with acute or convalescent COVID-19.

The V and J genes are TRBV7-2 and TRBJ2-2; perhaps TRBD1 as D (6 bases). With 6 bases removed from V and 3 bases from J, the gap between germline ends came to 20 bases. The length of the CDR3 is 17 residues. The germline CDR1 and CDR2 sequences are SGHTA and FQGNSA. Here the CDR3 DNA reads TGTGCCAGCAGGTTTTTAATCTGGGGGCCTGACACCGGGGAGCTGTTTTTT. Protein sequence: CASRFLIWGPDTGELFF. The full variable domain, completed using reference TRBV7-2 and TRBJ2-2, is GAGVSQSPSNKVTEKGKDVELRCDPISGHTALYWYRQSLGQGLEFLIYFQGNSAPDKSGLPSDRFSAERTGGSVSTLTIQRTQQEDSAVYLCASRFLIWGPDTGELFFGEGSRLTVL.

V usage is TRBV10-3 and J usage is TRBJ2-1, with 12 bases that match TRBD2. CDR3 size: 15 residues. CDR1 ENHRY and CDR2 SYGVKD come from the germline V gene. The V segment lost 3 bases and the J segment 7 bases; nucleotides outside the gene matches: 4. CDR3 bases: TGTGCCATCAGTGATTTAACTAGCGGGAGGAATGAGCAGTTCTTC. Protein: CAISDLTSGRNEQFF.

The chain carries TRBV21-1 and TRBJ1-5; the table's TRBD1 call for D was not verified on the DNA. TRBV21-1 is classified as a pseudogene. This CDR3 has 14 amino acids. The CDR3 is CASSTPGGNQPQHF. CDR3 sequence (DNA): TGTGCCAGCAGCACGCCAGGCGGCAATCAGCCCCAGCATTTT.

The rearrangement links TRBV7-9 to TRBJ2-3; D is unclear. V dropped 1 base and J dropped 4 bases, with 6 bases sitting between them. This CDR3 spans 13 amino acids. Germline V lookup: CDR1 SEHNR, CDR2 FQNEAQ (reference sequence). DNA for the CDR3: TGTGCCAGCAGCTTAGTCATAGCAGATACGCAGTATTTT. Its translation is CASSLVIADTQYF.

The chain recombines TRBV20-1 with TRBJ2-7, with 8 bases matching TRBD2. The V gene's germline CDR1 is DFQATT and CDR2 SNEGSKA (reference sequence). The CDR3 has 12 amino acids. V shed 3 bases, J shed 6 bases, and the junction held 4 bases outside the gene matches. The CDR3 nucleotides are TGCAGTGCTAGTTCGGGGGGGACCGAGCAGTACTTC. Amino acids: CSASSGGTEQYF.

The gene calls are TRBV23-1 and TRBJ1-3, with unresolved D. TRBV23-1 falls under the ORF class, with uncertain function. The CDR3 contains 15 residues. V was trimmed by 8 bases and J by 1 base, leaving 15 bases between them. CDR3 sequence: CASQEFLWSGNTIYF. The CDR3 coding sequence is TGCGCCAGCCAGGAATTCCTTTGGTCTGGAAACACCATATATTTT.

This chain joins TRBV20-1 and TRBJ2-1; D unclear. V was trimmed by 7 bases and J by 2 bases, leaving 3 bases between them. The CDR3 consists of 10 residues. Germline V gene lookup returns CDR1 DFQATT and CDR2 SNEGSKA (reference sequence). The CDR3 here is CSVTYNEQFF. DNA for the CDR3: TGCAGTGTCACCTACAATGAGCAGTTCTTC.

This clone has only one observation. The V call is TRBV3-1 (or the pseudogene TRBV3-2), the J call TRBJ2-1; no clear D. This CDR3 region has 14 residues. Trimming shortened V by 4 bases and J by 6 bases, and 13 bases separated the two germline ends. CDR1 and CDR2 from the germline V gene are LGHDT and YNNKEL (reference sequence). CDR3 nucleotides: TGTGCCAGCAGCCTTTACACGAGGTCCAATGAGCAGTTCTTC. It translates to CASSLYTRSNEQFF.

The rearrangement uses TRBV11-2 and TRBJ1-2; possible D gene TRBD1, 5 bases. The germline CDR1 and CDR2 sequences are SGHAT and FQNNGV. V was clipped by 0 bases and J by 7 bases, with 15 bases between them. The CDR3 spans 15 residues. The CDR3 region has the DNA TGTGCCAGCAGCTTAGAACCAGGGATGGATGTTGGCTACACCTTC. This encodes CASSLEPGMDVGYTF.

The chain is built from TRBV7-3 and TRBJ2-5; 7 nucleotides agree with TRBD2. V lost 0 bases, J lost 2 bases, and 6 bases stayed unmatched. This CDR3 spans 16 amino acids. The germline V gene has CDR1 SGHTA and CDR2 FQGTGA. The CDR3 here is CASSLTGRRGQETQYF. The CDR3 bases are TGTGCCAGCAGCTTAACGGGCCGGCGGGGGCAAGAGACCCAGTACTTC.

This clone turned up a few times. This chain joins TRBV4-1 and TRBJ1-1, with no clear D. The CDR3 consists of 15 residues. The germline CDR1 and CDR2 sequences are MGHRA and YSYEKL. The V end was cut by 3 bases, the J end by 1 base, with 12 bases between. CDR3 sequence (DNA): TGCGCCAGCAGCCACACTAAGAGGGCGAACACTGAAGCTTTCTTT. It codes for CASSHTKRANTEAFF.

The rearrangement uses TRBV27 and TRBJ2-3, with D tentatively TRBD1 (6 bases). This CDR3 is built from 16 residues. V was trimmed by 2 bases and J by 3 bases, leaving 15 bases between them. CDR1 is MNHEY, CDR2 SMNVEV, per germline (reference sequence). The CDR3 protein is CASSLGGGSWTDTQYF. The CDR3 bases are TGTGCCAGCAGTTTAGGGGGCGGGTCTTGGACAGATACGCAGTATTTT.

The chain joins TRBV19 to TRBJ1-2, with 8 bases identical to TRBD1. V lost 4 bases to trimming and J lost 8 bases; unmatched junction nucleotides: 6. Looked up from germline, CDR1 is LNHDA and CDR2 is SQIVND (reference sequence). The CDR3 contains 13 residues. The DNA for the CDR3 is TGTGCCAGTAGTACGACAGGGGTGGGAGGCTACACCTTC. It specifies CASSTTGVGGYTF.

This sequence joins TRBV7-2 and TRBJ2-7, with TRBD1 matching over 10 bases. CDR1 is SGHTA and CDR2 is FQGNSA in the germline V gene. There are 14 residues in the CDR3. Trimming cost V 3 bases and J 3 bases; bases outside gene matches: 2. In DNA form, the CDR3 reads TGTGCCAGCAGCTTTGGGACAGGGGACTACGAGCAGTACTTC. Amino acid sequence: CASSFGTGDYEQYF.

The chain has TRBV4-1 and TRBJ1-4; D is possibly TRBD1 (5 bases). The CDR3 loop spans 12 amino acids. From germline, CDR1 is MGHRA and CDR2 YSYEKL. Trimming took off 0 bases at V and 10 bases at J, with 6 bases between the two ends. The CDR3, as DNA: TGCGCCAGCAGCCAAGATAGGGGAAAACTGTTTTTT. Residues: CASSQDRGKLFF.

The chain has TRBV20-1 and TRBJ2-5; D is uncertain. The germline CDR1 and CDR2 sequences are DFQATT and SNEGSKA (reference sequence). This CDR3 comprises 11 residues. The germline V and J ends were trimmed by 1 base and 5 bases, with 5 bases remaining between them. The CDR3: CSARVGETQYF. The CDR3 DNA reads TGCAGTGCTAGAGTCGGGGAGACCCAGTACTTC.

The rearrangement joins TRBV27 to TRBJ2-5; D possibly corresponds to TRBD2 (5 bases). V was pared by 6 bases and J by 5 bases, with 19 bases between. Germline V CDR1 and CDR2: MNHEY, SMNVEV (reference sequence). The CDR3 runs 15 residues. In DNA form, the CDR3 reads TGTGCCAGCAGGCCGATCAATGTAGTAGCGGAGACCCAGTACTTC. Residues: CASRPINVVAETQYF.

This clone has just a few counts. The rearrangement joins TRBV5-4 to TRBJ2-2; D call uncertain. This CDR3 contains 13 residues. The germline gives CDR1 SGHNT, CDR2 YYREEE (reference sequence). Trimming cost V 0 bases and J 6 bases, with 6 bases left between them. This CDR3 reads CASSLERAGELFF. The CDR3 DNA sequence: TGTGCCAGCAGCTTGGAGAGAGCCGGGGAGCTGTTTTTT. Drawing the rest from reference TRBV5-4 and TRBJ2-2, the complete variable domain is ETGVTQSPTHLIKTRGQQVTLRCSSQSGHNTVSWYQQALGQGPQFIFQYYREEENGRGNFPPRFSGLQFPNYSSELNVNALELDDSALYLCASSLERAGELFFGEGSRLTVL.